The 4 T cell receptor beta chains listed next were all sequenced from one sample in a study of T cells in Graves' hyperthyroidism and ophthalmopathy. Amplified TCR beta CDR3 regions derived from RNA transcripts. First-round RT-PCR with HTBI primers amplified the TCR CDR3 region. Using its own MiXCR run on the multiplex PCR reads, TCRdb lists one record per CDR3 protein. Seen here are roughly 360,000 distinct CDR3 sequences, approximately 13% observed once, and the top ten hold less than 25%. The sample consisted of blood. The receptors shown here come from a young man with Graves' hyperthyroidism that later progressed to Graves' ophthalmopathy.

Many counts were recorded for this clonotype. The genes are TRBV20-1 and TRBJ1-1; possibly TRBD1 for D (5 bases). Germline-derived CDR1 and CDR2 are DFQATT and SNEGSKA (reference sequence). This CDR3 spans 10 amino acids. V gave up 7 bases and J gave up 7 bases, with 10 bases separating them. In DNA, the CDR3 is TGCAGTGTTAGGGGCGTTGAAGCTTTCTTT. This translates into CSVRGVEAFF.

The rearrangement joins TRBV20-1 to TRBJ2-2, with TRBD2 identical over 7 bases. The CDR3 is 14 residues long. Germline CDR1 and CDR2: DFQATT and SNEGSKA (reference sequence). V gave up 0 bases and J gave up 3 bases; unmatched junction bases: 1. The CDR3 coding sequence is TGCAGTGCTAGAGATGGGGGGGACACCGGGGAGCTGTTTTTT. Protein product: CSARDGGDTGELFF.

The table lists this clonotype with many counts. This chain links TRBV11-2 with TRBJ1-5, with TRBD1 as a possible D gene (5 bases). CDR1 and CDR2 from the germline V gene are SGHAT and FQNNGV. CDR3 length: 14 amino acids. V was cut by 5 bases and J by 4 bases, with 12 bases left in between. CDR3 nucleotides: TGTGCCAGCAGCCCCGCGGGGCATAATCAGCCCCAGCATTTT. This sequence encodes CASSPAGHNQPQHF.

This clonotype was picked up many times. The V gene is TRBV28, the J gene TRBJ1-5; no reliable D call. The CDR3 is 13 amino acids. V gave up 2 bases and J gave up 6 bases, with 8 bases separating them. The V gene's germline CDR1 is MDHEN and CDR2 SYDVKM. The CDR3 is CASSLGVAQPQHF. The CDR3 region has the DNA TGTGCCAGCAGTTTAGGGGTTGCTCAGCCCCAGCATTTT.